The source of this T cell receptor (beta chain) is a study of T cells in Graves' hyperthyroidism and ophthalmopathy. Study observations and caveats: Peripheral blood also featured most of the thyroid clonotypes expanded above 0.001.

The patients, who ranged from 18 to 65 in age, presented with newly diagnosed hyperthyroidism lasting under 2 months. PBMCs were derived from roughly 10 ml fresh peripheral blood. This clonotype was seen more than once but under ten times. No antigen is known for it. CDR3 length equals 13 residues. CDR1 is SNHLY, CDR2 FYNNEI, per germline. V dropped 10 bases and J dropped 4 bases, with 16 bases sitting between them. The investigators amplified TCR beta CDR3 regions from RNA transcripts. The primer set for the first-round RT-PCR of the TCR CDR3 was HTBI. Each CDR3 protein is one row after TCRdb ran MiXCR on the multiplex PCR reads. This table holds around 600,000 distinct CDR3 sequences, 15% to 18% found once.

The sequence came from a woman in her twenties or thirties with Graves' hyperthyroidism. The V call is TRBV2, the J call TRBJ1-2; weak D call: TRBD1 (6 bases). Sample: blood. This chain's CDR3 is CANPTGQLYGYTF. DNA of the CDR3: TGTGCCAACCCGACCGGACAGCTCTATGGCTACACCTTC.